These 17 T cell receptor beta chains were sequenced from one sample in a study of cytomegalovirus exposure and HLA in healthy donors. 60 Vbeta and 13 Jbeta primers were used in PCR. Sequencing used immunoSEQ multiplex PCR; TCRdb keeps in-frame clones, though not all of them. The sample yields about 150,000 clones, almost 80% seen once. Sequencing was carried out using PBMCs. Source of these receptors: a young woman in good health and CMV-seronegative.

The V call is TRBV29-1, the J call TRBJ1-1; the match to TRBD1 covers 10 bases. Germline trimming cut 6 bases from V and 4 bases from J; bases unmatched to any gene: 8. The CDR3 runs to 14 residues. From germline, CDR1 is SQVTM and CDR2 ANQGSEA. In DNA form, the CDR3 reads TGCAGCGTCGGGACAGGGGACCGTAGCACTGAAGCTTTCTTT. It codes for CSVGTGDRSTEAFF.

The J gene is TRBJ1-2, the V gene TRBV11-2; D not certain. The CDR3 contains 14 residues. Trimming removed 1 base from V and 8 bases from J, with 14 bases in between. CDR1 and CDR2 (germline): SGHAT, FQNNGV. The CDR3, as DNA: TGTGCCAGCAGCTTAGGGTTTAGGGCGGGCGGCTACACCTTC. Its translation is CASSLGFRAGGYTF.

This clone was picked up a small number of times. The chain joins TRBV6-6 to TRBJ1-2; possible D gene TRBD1, 6 bases. This CDR3 contains 14 residues. Germline-derived CDR1 and CDR2 are MNHNY and SVGAGI (reference sequence). With 5 bases removed from V and 3 bases from J, the gap between germline ends came to 13 bases. The CDR3 loop reads CASSKGHLDYGYTF. In DNA, the CDR3 is TGTGCCAGCAGTAAGGGACACCTGGACTATGGCTACACCTTC.

The chain couples TRBV6-1 to TRBJ1-6; D remains ambiguous. The CDR3 totals 16 residues. V was shortened by 0 bases and J by 3 bases, with 9 bases between the two germline ends. CDR1 and CDR2 (germline): MNHNS, SASEGT. CDR3 coding DNA: TGTGCCAGCAGTGAAGCGCGAGGCATCTATAATTCACCCCTCCACTTT. Residues: CASSEARGIYNSPLHF.

The chain links TRBV5-8 to TRBJ2-2, with 8 bases aligning to TRBD2. Germline lookup yields CDR1 SGHTS and CDR2 YDEGEE. V lost 3 bases and J lost 5; bases outside the gene matches: 6. The CDR3 has 15 residues. The CDR3 sequence: CASSYRLARTGELFF. CDR3 nucleotides: TGTGCCAGCAGCTACCGACTAGCGCGGACCGGGGAGCTGTTTTTT. The entire variable domain, with the rest obtained from reference TRBV5-8 and TRBJ2-2, is as follows: EAGVTQSPTHLIKTRGQQATLRCSPISGHTSVYWYQQALGLGLQFLLWYDEGEERNRGNFPPRFSGRQFPNYSSELNVNALELEDSALYLCASSYRLARTGELFFGEGSRLTVL.

The rearrangement joins TRBV9 to TRBJ2-3; TRBD2 aligns across 9 bases. Germline CDR1 is SGDLS and CDR2 is YYNGEE. The CDR3 consists of 18 residues. V lost 3 bases to trimming and J lost 2 bases; unmatched junction nucleotides: 13. The CDR3 region is CASSARRGGGGDTDTQYF. Here the CDR3 DNA reads TGTGCCAGCAGCGCCAGGCGGGGGGGAGGTGGGGACACAGATACGCAGTATTTT. Using reference TRBV9 and TRBJ2-3 for the parts outside the CDR3, the full variable domain is DSGVTQTPKHLITATGQRVTLRCSPRSGDLSVYWYQQSLDQGLQFLIQYYNGEERAKGNILERFSAQQFPDLHSELNLSSLELGDSALYFCASSARRGGGGDTDTQYFGPGTRLTVL.

The CDR3 sequence is CASNAGTVNSGANVLTF. DNA of the CDR3: TGTGCCAGCAATGCCGGGACAGTGAACTCTGGGGCCAACGTCCTGACTTTC. V usage is TRBV2 and J usage is TRBJ2-6, with 7 bases identical to TRBD1. Trimming removed 7 bases from V and 0 bases from J; junction bases left unmatched: 9. The CDR3 sequence is 17 residues long. CDR1 and CDR2 (germline): SNHLY, FYNNEI.

The V gene is TRBV29-1, the J gene TRBJ1-6, with D tentatively TRBD1 (6 bases). The CDR3 covers 13 residues. Per germline, CDR1 SQVTM and CDR2 ANQGSEA. V was clipped by 4 bases and J by 7 bases, with 11 bases between them. The CDR3 DNA is TGCAGCGTTGGCGGGGGCTCGAATTCACCCCTCCACTTT. This codes for CSVGGGSNSPLHF.

Only one count was recorded for this clone. The chain uses TRBV18 and TRBJ1-6; TRBD1 might be the D (6 bases). Germline V gene sequence: CDR1 KGHSH, CDR2 LQKENI. The CDR3 is 16 residues long. Trimming took 3 bases from V and 9 from J, leaving 18 bases between them. The CDR3 DNA is TGTGCCAGCTCACCCCGGGACACGATACGGAGTTCACCCCTCCACTTT. The encoded protein is CASSPRDTIRSSPLHF. The full variable domain, its missing parts supplied by reference TRBV18 and TRBJ1-6, is NAGVMQNPRHLVRRRGQEARLRCSPMKGHSHVYWYRQLPEEGLKFMVYLQKENIIDESGMPKERFSAEFPKEGPSILRIQQVVRGDSAAYFCASSPRDTIRSSPLHFGNGTRLTVT.

This chain connects TRBV9 to TRBJ2-6; a weak D match, TRBD1 (6 bases). Trimming removed 4 bases from V and 3 bases from J, with 11 bases in between. Germline V gene data show CDR1 as SGDLS and CDR2 as YYNGEE. This CDR3 contains 15 residues. This CDR3 reads CASSPKTGGANVLTF. The CDR3 coding sequence is TGTGCCAGCAGCCCAAAGACAGGTGGGGCCAACGTCCTGACTTTC.

The J gene is TRBJ1-1, the V gene TRBV10-3, with TRBD1 as a possible D gene (6 bases). CDR1 is ENHRY, CDR2 SYGVKD, per germline. Deletions cut 9 bases from V and 0 bases from J, with 11 bases between. CDR3 length: 13 residues. CDR3 loop: CAIQQGMNTEAFF. The CDR3 DNA sequence: TGTGCCATACAACAGGGAATGAACACTGAAGCTTTCTTT.

The chain carries TRBV7-2 and TRBJ1-2; TRBD1 agrees at 8 bases. CDR1 and CDR2 from the germline V gene are SGHTA and FQGNSA. Trimming at V came to 2 bases and at J to 2 bases, leaving 4 bases not matched to a gene. The CDR3 runs 15 residues. The CDR3: CASSLSQGANYGYTF. The CDR3 bases are TGTGCCAGCAGCTTAAGTCAGGGGGCAAACTATGGCTACACCTTC. Variable domain in full (rest from reference TRBV7-2 and TRBJ1-2): GAGVSQSPSNKVTEKGKDVELRCDPISGHTALYWYRQSLGQGLEFLIYFQGNSAPDKSGLPSDRFSAERTGGSVSTLTIQRTQQEDSAVYLCASSLSQGANYGYTFGSGTRLTVV.

J is TRBJ1-2 and V is TRBV6-5, with 9 bases identical to TRBD1. The CDR3 is made up of 14 amino acids. Germline V gene lookup returns CDR1 MNHEY and CDR2 SVGAGI. Trimming removed 7 bases from V and 5 bases from J; junction bases left unmatched: 8. CDR3 protein: CASNPGQGRYGYTF. The CDR3, as DNA: TGTGCCAGCAACCCCGGACAGGGGCGGTATGGCTACACCTTC.

J is TRBJ1-5 and V is TRBV5-4, with D perhaps matching TRBD1 (5 bases). V was shortened by 1 base and J by 2 bases, with 10 bases between the two germline ends. Germline CDR1 reads SGHNT; CDR2 reads YYREEE (reference sequence). CDR3 length: 15 residues. CDR3 sequence (DNA): TGTGCCAGCAGCTTGTGGGGAGGGGGCAATCAGCCCCAGCATTTT. Translating gives CASSLWGGGNQPQHF.

The V gene is TRBV9, the J gene TRBJ1-1; D is perhaps TRBD1 (6 bases). The CDR3 loop spans 15 amino acids. V was trimmed by 4 bases and J by 0 bases, leaving 13 bases between them. CDR1 is SGDLS and CDR2 is YYNGEE in the germline V gene. The CDR3 spells CASSPLQGLNTEAFF. As DNA, the CDR3 is TGTGCCAGCAGCCCCCTCCAGGGGTTGAACACTGAAGCTTTCTTT.

The V call is TRBV30, the J call TRBJ1-2; D is possibly TRBD1 (5 bases). Germline CDR1 reads GTSNPN; CDR2 reads SVGIG (reference sequence). With 3 bases removed from V and 7 bases from J, the gap between germline ends came to 24 bases. This CDR3 is 16 amino acids long. This chain's CDR3 is CAWSPMGWGIGSGYTF. As DNA, the CDR3 is TGTGCCTGGAGCCCTATGGGATGGGGCATTGGGTCTGGCTACACCTTC.

The chain employs TRBV7-7 and TRBJ1-5, with D possibly matching TRBD1 (5 bases). V was cut by 11 bases and J by 0 bases, with 11 bases left in between. Germline V CDR1 and CDR2: SSHAT, FNYEAQ (reference sequence). This CDR3 is 13 amino acids long. In DNA form, the CDR3 reads TGTGCCGTAGGGGAGGATAGCAATCAGCCCCAGCATTTT. This codes for CAVGEDSNQPQHF.